The sequence of this TCR beta chain was determined in a study of T cells in Graves' hyperthyroidism and ophthalmopathy (dated by TCRdb to between 2019 and 2020). Background on the whole study: Peripheral blood was collected at initial diagnosis, before any treatment. To identify distinguishing TCR V-J signatures, a discovery cohort of 95 to 100 patients was used, comprising 43 with Graves' ophthalmopathy and 57 with stable Graves' hyperthyroidism. Prospective prediction of ophthalmopathy was tested in an independent validation cohort of approximately 19 hyperthyroidism patients and 17 patients who later progressed to ophthalmopathy. The 100 or so discovery patients were randomly split 7:3 into training and test sets. Thyroid tissue and blood T-cell repertoires from six Graves' hyperthyroidism patients were also compared in the study. After blood sampling, hyperthyroidism patients were treated with methimazole at a starting dose of 30 mg daily, and ophthalmopathy patients were treated with high-dose intravenous methylprednisolone. The paper reports TCR Vbeta CDR3 sequencing of 140 or so peripheral blood samples: approximately 41 ophthalmopathy, 70 to 85 hyperthyroidism and approximately 17 progressor patients.

The TCR beta CDR3 regions were amplified from RNA transcripts. A first-round RT-PCR of the TCR CDR3 used the HTBI primer set with the Qiagen OneStep RT-PCR kit. The libraries were constructed in a second round of multiplex PCR and then size-selected and purified. Sequencing of the libraries was done on an Illumina HiSeq2000 using paired-end 100 bp reads. For the original study's pipeline: SOAPnuke was used to process the raw data, throwing out any read that contained adapters or uncalled bases, had a mean Phred below 15, or lacked an exact constant-primer or identifier match. High-quality paired reads were merged using COPE v1.2.5, and each unique nucleotide sequence was defined as a clonotype. MiTCR v1.1 was used to align clonotypes to the IMGT TRBV, TRBD and TRBJ reference segments. Analysis was restricted to V-J combinations with a frequency above 0.0001, which covered roughly 99% of repertoires. A TCS score was defined as the ratio between F50 (clonal expansion) and ExV (chaos), using BLOSUM62-based TCRdist between CDR3 peptides within each V-J. Welch's t-statistics and random forest reduced several hundred V-J features to 10 to 15, which were used in a naive Bayes classifier (R e1071). TCRdb passed the public sequencing reads through fastp at Q25 and MiXCR, retaining productive beta sequences. Entries that share a CDR3 protein sequence are merged under the most common genes and DNA. TCRdb assigned the V and J calls; the authors' analysis was not used. Within this sample are about 560,000 distinct CDR3 sequences, with 15% to 19% of them counted one time only. The ten largest clones take up around 7.8% of the sample.

Results and caveats for the whole study, not just this receptor: No statistical method was used to fix the sample size in advance, and group allocation was not hidden from the investigators. In validation, progression to ophthalmopathy was predicted by the model with 65% to 71% sensitivity and 72.22% specificity, a median of approximately 6.5 months before onset. A 13 V-J signature model separated ophthalmopathy from stable hyperthyroidism, with 87.88% sensitivity and 81.08% specificity in cross-validation and 80%/75% in testing. Most expanded thyroid clonotypes (frequency above 0.001) were also found in blood, which suggests that blood repertoires may mirror thyroid immune responses.

This clonotype was counted many times. Its antigen is unknown. Per-base qualities were not stored, and no clone one base away is much larger. Stable Graves' hyperthyroidism was defined as no progression to ophthalmopathy during 18 months of follow-up. The hyperthyroidism patients were between 18 and 65 years old and newly diagnosed, with a disease duration of less than 2 months. Exclusion was applied to patients with uncontrolled infections, other autoimmune diseases, pregnancy or lactation. Diagnoses were based on clinical symptoms, serum thyroxine and TRAb, thyroid ultrasound and orbital computed tomography. PBMCs were isolated from 10 ml of fresh peripheral blood by Ficoll-Paque density gradient centrifugation. Total RNA was extracted using Trizol reagent, and RNA quality was assessed on an Agilent 2100 Bioanalyzer. The sample taken for sequencing was blood. This clonotype originated in a woman aged 25-40 years with Graves' hyperthyroidism.

For the CDR3, the sequence is CASSTPPGRGYNEQFF. The nucleotide sequence is TGTGCCAGCAGTACCCCCCCAGGGCGAGGGTACAATGAGCAGTTCTTC. The V gene is TRBV6-2 or TRBV6-3 and the J gene is TRBJ2-1; the D match is possibly TRBD1 or TRBD2, with 5 bases aligned in each. V is pared back by 5 bases and J by 4 bases, with 18 bases lying between the germline termini. The cysteine opens and the phenylalanine closes a CDR3 of 16 amino acids. Only the CDR3 region is kept as DNA, spanning 48 bases read in frame from base 1. CDR1 is given as MNHEY and CDR2 as SVGEGT, both from the germline V gene.